This T cell receptor beta chain was captured in a study of human T cells and chemical hapten exposure. Study-wide results and caveats: Expanded TCR counts at PT1 were positively correlated with the patch test score. The study found expanded TCRs formed significantly more large CDR3 similarity clusters than controls.

About this clonotype: The antigen remains unidentified.

This CDR3 is 14 amino acids long. CDR1 and CDR2 (germline): SNHLY, FYNNEI. Trimming pared 0 bases from V and 7 bases from J, leaving 7 bases between. Attachment of unique molecular identifiers to individual cDNA molecules was performed in the library. Each CDR3 protein is one row after TCRdb ran MiXCR on the RACE reads. This sample has tens of thousands of distinct CDR3 sequences, with 7.5% to 9.5% found just once. The time point here: patch test 2, 6 weeks after DPC sensitization. Indicated treatment: therapeutic diphenylcyclopropenone sensitization with weekly scalp DPC. The chain couples TRBV2 to TRBJ1-6; D remains ambiguous. The sequence was obtained from a woman aged 45-65 years with alopecia areata. Some clones in this sample may be carry-over from other donors' samples. The input for sequencing was whole blood, taken in connection with sensitization to the hapten diphenylcyclopropenone (DPC). In DNA, the CDR3 is TGTGCCAGCAGTGAAGCAAGGGTAAATTCACCCCTCCACTTT. This codes for CASSEARVNSPLHF. Based on the CDR3 plus reference TRBV2 and TRBJ1-6, the full variable domain is EPEVTQTPSHQVTQMGQEVILRCVPISNHLYFYWYRQILGQKVEFLVSFYNNEISEKSEIFDDQFSVERPDGSNFTLKIRSTKLEDSAMYFCASSEARVNSPLHFGNGTRLTVT.